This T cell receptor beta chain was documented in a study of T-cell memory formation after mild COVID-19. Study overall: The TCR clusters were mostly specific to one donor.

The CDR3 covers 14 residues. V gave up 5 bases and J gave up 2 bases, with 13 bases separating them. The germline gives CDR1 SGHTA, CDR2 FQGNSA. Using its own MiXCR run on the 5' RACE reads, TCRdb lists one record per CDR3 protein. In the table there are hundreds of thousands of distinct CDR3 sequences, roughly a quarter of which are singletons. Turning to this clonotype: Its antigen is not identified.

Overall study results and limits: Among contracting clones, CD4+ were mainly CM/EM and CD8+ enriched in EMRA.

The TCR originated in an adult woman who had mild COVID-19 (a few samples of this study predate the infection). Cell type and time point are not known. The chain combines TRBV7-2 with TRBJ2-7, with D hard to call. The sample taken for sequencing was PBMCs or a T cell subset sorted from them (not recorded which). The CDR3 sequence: CASSPEAVAYEQYF. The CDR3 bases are TGTGCCAGCAGCCCCGAGGCCGTGGCCTACGAGCAGTACTTC.